The 4 T cell receptor beta chains below all came from one sample that was sequenced in a study of blood T cell repertoires in COVID-19. Profiled with immunoSEQ multiplex PCR; TCRdb holds only in-frame clones, not every one. The sample contains about 250,000 clones, more than 85% of which appear only once. Specimen: PBMCs or T cells enriched from blood (not recorded which). The receptors were gathered from a man in his forties who had recovered from COVID-19.

In DNA, the CDR3 is TGTGCCAGTAAGTTGGCGGGAGGGCCGAGGGACGAGCAGTACTTC. Amino acids: CASKLAGGPRDEQYF. The chain combines TRBV19 with TRBJ2-7, with TRBD2 matching 9 bases. From germline, CDR1 is LNHDA and CDR2 SQIVND (reference sequence). This CDR3 spans 15 amino acids. J gave up 5 bases and V 7 bases, and 12 bases lay outside the gene matches.

The genes are TRBV5-1 and TRBJ2-1; TRBD2 agrees at 7 bases. Trimming removed 6 bases from V and 4 bases from J; junction bases left unmatched: 13. The CDR3 contains 16 residues. Per germline, CDR1 SGHRS and CDR2 YFSETQ. DNA of the CDR3: TGCGCCAGCACCCAGGGCGGCGGGAGCTTATACAATGAGCAGTTCTTC. Protein: CASTQGGGSLYNEQFF. The entire variable domain, with the rest obtained from reference TRBV5-1 and TRBJ2-1, is as follows: KAGVTQTPRYLIKTRGQQVTLSCSPISGHRSVSWYQQTPGQGLQFLFEYFSETQRNKGNFPGRFSGRQFSNSRSEMNVSTLELGDSALYLCASTQGGGSLYNEQFFGPGTRLTVL.

The rearrangement joins TRBV6-5 to TRBJ1-4; 12 bases match TRBD1. V lost 10 bases, J lost 8 bases, and 5 bases stayed unmatched. The germline V gene has CDR1 MNHEY and CDR2 SVGAGI. The CDR3 is 13 residues long. The CDR3 sequence is CATEGTGGEKLFF. The CDR3 DNA reads as TGTGCCACCGAGGGGACAGGGGGCGAAAAACTGTTTTTT.

The chain is built from TRBV6-5 and TRBJ1-5; D possibly corresponds to TRBD1 (5 bases). The CDR3 totals 14 residues. V was cut by 6 bases and J by 3 bases, with 12 bases left in between. Germline V CDR1 and CDR2: MNHEY, SVGAGI. The CDR3 DNA follows: TGTGCCAGCAGGGGCTGGGGCGACAATCAGCCCCAGCATTTT. This sequence encodes CASRGWGDNQPQHF.